This T cell receptor beta chain derives from a study of blood T cell repertoires in COVID-19. V trimming: 3 bases; J trimming: 4 bases; junction bases outside the gene matches: 6. Germline V gene lookup returns CDR1 SGHNT and CDR2 YYREEE (reference sequence). This CDR3 region has 15 residues. TCRdb's table, derived via immunoSEQ multiplex PCR, lists solely in-frame clones and lacks some. The sample lists roughly 300,000 clones; roughly 85% were seen once. The sequenced material came from peripheral blood. The TCR sequence derives from a woman aged 50 to 65 who had recovered from COVID-19. V is TRBV5-4 and J is TRBJ2-3; 9 bases align to TRBD1. The CDR3 spells CASSWSGTGPDTQYF. In nucleotides, the CDR3 is TGTGCCAGCAGCTGGTCCGGGACAGGGCCAGATACGCAGTATTTT.